These 18 T cell receptor beta chains came from one sample sequenced in a study of human T cells and chemical hapten exposure. Time point given: patch test 3, about 24 weeks after DPC sensitization. Stated treatment: therapeutic diphenylcyclopropenone sensitization with weekly scalp DPC. Each CDR3 protein gets one entry after TCRdb re-called the RACE reads with MiXCR. Among tens of thousands of distinct CDR3 sequences listed, 10% to 15% were seen once. Sequencing was performed on whole blood, taken in connection with sensitization to the hapten diphenylcyclopropenone (DPC). The receptors come from a woman between 50 and 59 years old with alopecia areata. Some clones in this sample may be carry-over from other donors' samples.

This clonotype has ten or more counts. The gene calls are TRBV5-4 and TRBJ1-2; TRBD1 matches at 10 bases. The CDR3 loop spans 13 amino acids. V shed 4 bases, J shed 5 bases, and the junction held 2 bases outside the gene matches. Germline V gene data show CDR1 as SGHNT and CDR2 as YYREEE (reference sequence). The CDR3: CASSRDRGYGYTF. The CDR3, as DNA: TGTGCCAGCAGCCGGGACAGGGGTTATGGCTACACCTTC.

This clonotype was seen a few times. The V call is TRBV7-9, the J call TRBJ2-3; D ambiguous. Germline V gives CDR1 SEHNR, CDR2 FQNEAQ (reference sequence). Trimming removed 2 bases from V and 8 bases from J, with 14 bases in between. The CDR3 has 14 residues. The CDR3 here is CASSLTEFQSTQYF. CDR3 bases: TGTGCCAGCAGCTTAACGGAGTTCCAAAGTACGCAGTATTTT. The variable domain in full, with the rest retrieved from reference TRBV7-9 and TRBJ2-3, is DTGVSQNPRHKITKRGQNVTFRCDPISEHNRLYWYRQTLGQGPEFLTYFQNEAQLEKSRLLSDRFSAERPKGSFSTLEIQRTEQGDSAMYLCASSLTEFQSTQYFGPGTRLTVL.

This clonotype was detected ten times or more. The J gene is TRBJ2-7, the V gene TRBV19, with D maybe TRBD2 (5 bases). Trimming pared 4 bases from V and 3 bases from J, leaving 19 bases between. The length of the CDR3 is 16 residues. The germline V gene encodes CDR1 LNHDA and CDR2 SQIVND (reference sequence). The CDR3 nucleotides read TGTGCCAGTAGTAGGGCCGGGATCGGTTCCGACTACGAGCAGTACTTC. Amino acid sequence: CASSRAGIGSDYEQYF.

The V and J genes are TRBV2 and TRBJ1-5; a possible D gene is TRBD1 (5 bases). CDR1 and CDR2 (germline): SNHLY, FYNNEI. The CDR3 runs to 15 residues. V was clipped by 5 bases and J by 9 bases, with 20 bases between them. CDR3 DNA: TGTGCCAGCAGTAGGGGAAGGGAGGACGCGGGGCCCCAGCATTTT. Translating gives CASSRGREDAGPQHF. Based on the CDR3 plus reference TRBV2 and TRBJ1-5, the full variable domain is EPEVTQTPSHQVTQMGQEVILRCVPISNHLYFYWYRQILGQKVEFLVSFYNNEISEKSEIFDDQFSVERPDGSNFTLKIRSTKLEDSAMYFCASSRGREDAGPQHFGDGTRLSIL.

This clonotype was recorded a few times. The chain links TRBV5-1 to TRBJ2-3, with D uncertain. Germline V gene sequence: CDR1 SGHRS, CDR2 YFSETQ. Trimming stripped 0 bases from V and 0 bases from J, with 8 bases between. There are 15 residues in the CDR3. The CDR3, as DNA: TGCGCCAGCAGCTTGGTGGCGTCTAGCACAGATACGCAGTATTTT. Encoded protein: CASSLVASSTDTQYF.

Many counts were recorded for this clonotype. This chain joins TRBV11-2 and TRBJ1-1; D unclear. The ends were cut back, 6 bases at V and 6 bases at J, with 17 bases in the middle. Germline V lookup: CDR1 SGHAT, CDR2 FQNNGV. This CDR3 has 14 amino acids. The CDR3 nucleotides are TGTGCCAGCAGGAGGACGGACGGCCGAGCTGAAGCTTTCTTT. Protein: CASRRTDGRAEAFF. Supplemented by reference TRBV11-2 and TRBJ1-1, the full variable domain reads EAGVAQSPRYKIIEKRQSVAFWCNPISGHATLYWYQQILGQGPKLLIQFQNNGVVDDSQLPKDRFSAERLKGVDSTLKIQPAKLEDSAVYLCASRRTDGRAEAFFGQGTRLTVV.

The rearrangement joins TRBV29-1 to TRBJ1-1; 7 positions match TRBD1. Trimming cost V 5 bases and J 4 bases; bases outside gene matches: 4. This CDR3 has 12 residues. Germline CDR1 and CDR2: SQVTM and ANQGSEA. In DNA, the CDR3 is TGCAGCGTTACAGGGGAAGGCACTGAAGCTTTCTTT. Protein product: CSVTGEGTEAFF. The full variable domain, its missing parts supplied by reference TRBV29-1 and TRBJ1-1, is SAVISQKPSRDICQRGTSLTIQCQVDSQVTMMFWYRQQPGQSLTLIATANQGSEATYESGFVIDKFPISRPNLTFSTLTVSNMSPEDSSIYLCSVTGEGTEAFFGQGTRLTVV.

This clonotype has just a few counts. DNA for the CDR3: TGCAGTGCTAGACAGGTCTCCTACGAGCAGTACTTC. Protein: CSARQVSYEQYF. The chain couples TRBV20-1 to TRBJ2-7; D is unresolved. Deletions cut 2 bases from V and 0 bases from J, with 5 bases between. The CDR3 spans 12 residues. The germline gives CDR1 DFQATT, CDR2 SNEGSKA (reference sequence).

This clonotype came up many times. CDR3 amino acids: CASSLESGSNTDTQYF. The CDR3 DNA sequence: TGTGCCAGCAGCTTAGAATCGGGATCCAACACAGATACGCAGTATTTT. The chain recombines TRBV7-8 with TRBJ2-3; maybe TRBD2 (5 bases). This CDR3 region has 16 residues. The germline V gene encodes CDR1 SGHVS and CDR2 FQNEAQ. V was shortened by 1 base and J by 2 bases, with 13 bases between the two germline ends.

This clonotype has at least ten counts. The chain joins TRBV6-2 or TRBV6-3 to TRBJ1-4; 7 bases fit TRBD1. Germline assignment: CDR1 MNHEY and CDR2 SVGEGT. The CDR3 is 18 amino acids. Losses at the gene ends were 5 bases for V and 0 bases for J; bases not matched to a gene: 12. CDR3 residues: CASSARDSGPATNEKLFF. CDR3 DNA: TGTGCCAGCAGTGCCCGGGACAGCGGGCCAGCAACTAATGAAAAACTGTTTTTT.

The CDR3 DNA reads as TGTGCCAGCAGGAAACAGGGGTCGAGCAATCAGCCCCAGCATTTT. Amino acids: CASRKQGSSNQPQHF. V usage is TRBV6-1 and J usage is TRBJ1-5; 7 bases are a match to TRBD1. Trimming took 6 bases from V and 1 from J; bases not matched to a gene: 6. The CDR3 extends over 15 amino acids. The germline gives CDR1 MNHNS, CDR2 SASEGT.

This clonotype occurred many times. The rearrangement uses TRBV7-9 and TRBJ2-7, with TRBD2 identical over 12 bases. Trimming at V came to 2 bases and at J to 6 bases, leaving 8 bases not matched to a gene. The CDR3 has 16 residues. Germline CDR1 SEHNR, CDR2 FQNEAQ (reference sequence). CDR3 nucleotides: TGTGCCAGCAGCTTACCCAGACTAGCGGGAGTGAGCGAGCAGTACTTC. It is translated as CASSLPRLAGVSEQYF.

This clonotype was seen ten or more times. The chain uses TRBV29-1 and TRBJ2-2; unclear D gene. Germline V gives CDR1 SQVTM, CDR2 ANQGSEA. This CDR3 comprises 12 residues. Trimming pared 7 bases from V and 2 bases from J, leaving 8 bases between. CDR3 region: CSALGNTGELFF. The CDR3 nucleotides are TGCAGCGCCCTAGGAAACACCGGGGAGCTGTTTTTT.

V is TRBV29-1 and J is TRBJ1-5; D is ambiguous. V lost 4 bases to trimming and J lost 5 bases, with 9 bases between them. Germline V gives CDR1 SQVTM, CDR2 ANQGSEA. The CDR3 runs to 12 residues. Written as DNA, the CDR3 is TGCAGCGTTGGAGGAAAAGATCAGCCCCAGCATTTT. Protein: CSVGGKDQPQHF.

The chain couples TRBV7-3 to TRBJ2-1, with D possibly TRBD2 on 6 matching bases. The CDR3 has 13 amino acids. Trimming cost V 4 bases and J 8 bases, with 12 bases left between them. Germline CDR1 is SGHTA and CDR2 is FQGTGA. The CDR3 DNA follows: TGTGCCAGCAGCTCACTAGCTCAGGATGAGCAGTTCTTC. This translates into CASSSLAQDEQFF.

This clonotype was counted a few times. The gene calls are TRBV3-1 and TRBJ2-3; the D gene could be TRBD1 or TRBD2 (6 bases each). V lost 0 bases and J lost 4, with 11 bases in between. CDR1 and CDR2 from the germline V gene are LGHDT and YNNKEL (reference sequence). There are 15 residues in the CDR3. The DNA for the CDR3 is TGTGCCAGCAGCCAAGAGGTCGGGGGCGCAGATACGCAGTATTTT. As protein: CASSQEVGGADTQYF.

This clonotype was counted a single time. The chain employs TRBV29-1 and TRBJ1-1; possible D gene TRBD1, 5 bases. V was cut by 3 bases and J by 1 base, with 12 bases left in between. Germline values: CDR1 SQVTM, CDR2 ANQGSEA. The CDR3 consists of 14 residues. CDR3 sequence reads: CSVELSGANTEAFF. CDR3 nucleotide sequence: TGCAGCGTTGAGCTATCCGGGGCGAACACTGAAGCTTTCTTT.

In its sample, this clonotype was seen a few times. The V call is TRBV29-1, the J call TRBJ2-3; D gene ambiguous. The V and J ends lost 3 bases and 8 bases respectively, with 6 bases between them. The CDR3 has 10 amino acids. Germline assignment: CDR1 SQVTM and CDR2 ANQGSEA. The DNA for the CDR3 is TGCAGCGTTGACACGAGTACGCAGTATTTT. Protein: CSVDTSTQYF.